This T cell receptor beta chain was found in a study of T cells in Graves' hyperthyroidism and ophthalmopathy. Study context: Peripheral blood draws took place at initial diagnosis, ahead of any treatment.

Concerning this clonotype itself: What it binds is unknown.

RNA transcripts yielded amplified TCR beta CDR3 regions. The HTBI set primed first-round TCR CDR3 RT-PCR. One entry per CDR3 protein results from TCRdb running MiXCR on the multiplex PCR reads. Among under 350,000 distinct CDR3 sequences listed, around 20% were seen once. Study-wide results and limits: Blood also contained most expanded thyroid clonotypes above 0.001.

CDR3 length: 15 residues. Trimming shortened V by 1 base and J by 0 bases, and 11 bases separated the two germline ends. Germline assignment: CDR1 SGHRS and CDR2 YFSETQ. This clonotype was sampled from a woman aged 50 to 60 with Graves' hyperthyroidism. The sequenced sample consisted of blood. The rearrangement links TRBV5-1 to TRBJ2-7; D call uncertain. CDR3 sequence: CASSLPGTSSYEQYF. In nucleotides, the CDR3 is TGCGCCAGCAGCTTGCCAGGAACAAGCTCCTACGAGCAGTACTTC.